A selection of T cell receptor beta chains follows, all from one sample in a study of blood T cell repertoires in COVID-19. The repertoire was sequenced with immunoSEQ multiplex PCR; TCRdb's copy has only in-frame clones and lacks some. This sample has 130,000 to 150,000 clones, with approximately 87% found just once. Material: PBMCs or T cells enriched from blood (not recorded which). The receptors come from a woman aged 25-40 years with acute COVID-19. The conserved cysteine and the conserved F or W are not part of the CDR3 here. D genes are given only for firm matches.

J gene: TRBJ2-5
V gene: TRBV28
D gene: NA
CDR3 protein: ASSFSVEEKAYPAGQETQY

J gene: TRBJ1-5
V gene: TRBV9
D gene: NA
CDR3 protein: ASSRGDGGNQPQH

J gene: TRBJ1-1
V gene: TRBV5-1
D gene: NA
CDR3 protein: ASSLRGEWNTEAF

J gene: TRBJ2-2
V gene: TRBV3-1/TRBV3-2
D gene: NA
CDR3 protein: ASSLGGEAGELF

J gene: TRBJ1-2
V gene: TRBV24-1
D gene: TRBD1
CDR3 protein: ATSDHRGWNYGYT

J gene: TRBJ1-1
V gene: TRBV28
D gene: NA
CDR3 protein: ASSLTDGREAF

J gene: TRBJ1-3
V gene: TRBV11-2
D gene: NA
CDR3 protein: ASSATGSGNTIY

J gene: TRBJ2-3
V gene: TRBV18
D gene: TRBD2
CDR3 protein: ASSPYTSGGTDTQY

J gene: TRBJ1-2
V gene: TRBV14
D gene: NA
CDR3 protein: ASSQDFGAGYT

J gene: TRBJ1-5
V gene: TRBV28
D gene: NA
CDR3 protein: ASSLLTGQFNQPQH

J gene: TRBJ1-1
V gene: TRBV20-1
D gene: NA
CDR3 protein: SASTGTMNTEAF

J gene: TRBJ2-3
V gene: TRBV18
D gene: NA
CDR3 protein: ASSLPGTDTQY

J gene: TRBJ2-1
V gene: TRBV5-1
D gene: TRBD2
CDR3 protein: ASSSTSGSVNEQF

J gene: TRBJ1-4
V gene: TRBV3-1/TRBV3-2
D gene: NA
CDR3 protein: ASSQLGLPYGEKLF

J gene: TRBJ1-1
V gene: TRBV19
D gene: NA
CDR3 protein: ASTQPGRGPEAF

J gene: TRBJ2-3
V gene: TRBV7-9
D gene: NA
CDR3 protein: ATADTQY

J gene: TRBJ2-5
V gene: TRBV6-2/TRBV6-3
D gene: NA
CDR3 protein: ASSQTTQETQY